These T cell receptor beta chains were read from a single sample in a study of T cell changes during pregnancy in multiple sclerosis. This table comes from immunoSEQ multiplex PCR, and its TCRdb copy is limited to in-frame clones, with some not included. The sample carries about 80,000 clones, around 90% recorded once. The material was peripheral blood, obtained before pregnancy. The receptors come from a female donor with multiple sclerosis, enrolled in a pregnancy study. CDR3s include the opening cysteine and the closing phenylalanine or tryptophan.

V,J,CDR3
TRBV30,TRBJ2-2,CAWPAAQGGELFF
TRBV18,TRBJ2-2,CASSPPRSGTRDGELFF
TRBV27,TRBJ2-3,CASSNREPPATQYF
TRBV10-2,TRBJ2-3,CASRLGGGGDTQYF
TRBV6-6,TRBJ2-5,CATQDPIQETQYF
TRBV27,TRBJ1-2,CASSSTGAGLLSFYGYTF
TRBV4-1,TRBJ2-1,CASSQDLASGRAKFF
TRBV6-1,TRBJ1-2,CASRLGQAENYGYTF
TRBV29-1,TRBJ1-2,CSVEAAGAGYGYTF
TRBV5-1,TRBJ2-7,CASSEPTGNSYEQYF
TRBV13,TRBJ2-7,CASSLSLRLAGSYEQYF
TRBV28,TRBJ1-5,CASSLGPYQPQHF
TRBV10-3,TRBJ2-1,CAISASGSSSGDNEQFF
TRBV6-4,TRBJ2-7,CASSVESGPSYEQYF
TRBV27,TRBJ1-1,CASSPWAVNTEAFF
TRBV9,TRBJ2-1,CASSRTGGVEQFF
TRBV7-3,TRBJ2-2,CASSLDAGGIARVTGELFF
TRBV27,TRBJ2-1,CASTEGGSYNEQFF
TRBV29-1,TRBJ2-7,CSVASTYEQYF
TRBV19,TRBJ2-1,CASTGSGRAKDEQFF
TRBV4-3,TRBJ2-1,CASSLEQGSNNEQFF
TRBV6-4,TRBJ1-1,CASNPRQNTEAFF
TRBV7-8,TRBJ2-4,CASSLIGLAGGTGNIQYF
TRBV28,TRBJ2-2,CASSTASGETGELFF
TRBV7-9,TRBJ2-7,CASSLKAGGYEQYF
TRBV4-1,TRBJ2-7,CASSQTGVEQYF
TRBV6-5,TRBJ2-2,CASKDRRTGELFF
TRBV5-1,TRBJ2-7,CASATSGTGGFGEQYF
TRBV11-1,TRBJ1-2,CASSPDGQAYLGYTF
TRBV5-4,TRBJ2-7,CASSPRGGSSYEQYF